One T cell receptor beta chain is described in this entry. What it binds is unknown. The data were taken from a study of beta chain features in type 1 diabetes. Points from the study as a whole: Moderate but significant shortening of TCRB CDR3s was recorded in all four CD4+ subsets from Type 1 diabetes patients.

Of the isolated RNA, all was reverse transcribed, and so the sequenced material was expressed TCRB transcripts. Only in-frame clones appear in the TCRdb table, and some are missing; sequencing was by immunoSEQ multiplex PCR. The table has about 42,000 clones, roughly 50% seen once. The V end was cut by 5 bases, the J end by 10 bases, with 21 bases between. Germline values: CDR1 SGHTA, CDR2 FQGTGA. The CDR3 contains 15 residues. The TCR was taken from a woman in her 30s in good health. Sequenced: stem cell memory CD4+ T cells from blood. The chain joins TRBV7-3 to TRBJ2-1; TRBD1 is a possible D gene (5 bases). The CDR3 reads CASSLGAGLLREQFF. CDR3 sequence (DNA): TGTGCCAGCAGCCTAGGGGCAGGCCTCCTACGGGAGCAGTTCTTC. The variable domain in full, completed from reference TRBV7-3 and TRBJ2-1, reads GAGVSQTPSNKVTEKGKYVELRCDPISGHTALYWYRQSLGQGPEFLIYFQGTGAADDSGLPNDRFFAVRPEGSVSTLKIQRTERGDSAVYLCASSLGAGLLREQFFGPGTRLTVL.